A selection of T cell receptor beta chains follows, all from one sample in a study of T-cell memory formation after mild COVID-19. TCRdb itself ran the 5' RACE reads through MiXCR, one entry per CDR3 protein. The table lists over 70,000 distinct CDR3 sequences, over 13% of them singletons. Sequencing was performed on PBMCs or a T cell subset sorted from them (not recorded which). These TCRs come from a young man who had mild COVID-19 (a few samples of this study predate the infection). Cell type and time point are not known. The CDR3 runs from the conserved cysteine through the conserved F or W. Fields, in order: CDR3 length, V gene, CDR3 protein.

15 | TRBV5-1 | CASSEDRVRTDTQYF
14 | TRBV28 | CASSPQGAATEAFF
11 | TRBV4-2 | CASSHSDEQFF
16 | TRBV7-8 | CASSLGSGVNTGELFF
13 | TRBV7-2 | CASSLASLSEAFF
15 | TRBV7-8 | CASSSLAGVTDTQYF
12 | TRBV5-1 | CASSWSGSEQFF
15 | TRBV18 | CASSPGRRYQETQYF
12 | TRBV7-9 | CASSLANNEQFF
15 | TRBV7-9 | CASSPNPGQPYEQYF
14 | TRBV12-3/TRBV12-4 | CASSLGQVFGEQFF
11 | TRBV6-2/TRBV6-3 | CASRFLREQFF
16 | TRBV4-1 | CASSQDGHNSYNEQFF
15 | TRBV11-2 | CASSGGTMGPDTQYF
12 | TRBV6-5 | CASGWDRETQYF
14 | TRBV27 | CASSTTTGYTEAFF
15 | TRBV11-2 | CASSLRDRVVETQYF
12 | TRBV7-9 | CASSSQGSGAFF
15 | TRBV4-3 | CASSQDLSGGTEAFF
15 | TRBV19 | CASSSTSGDYNEQFF
14 | TRBV10-3 | CAISLGGGTDTQYF
14 | TRBV27 | CASRGSGLQETQYF
13 | TRBV20-1 | CSAPGQGGNEQFF
15 | TRBV7-9 | CASSSPTGGSEKLFF